This is a list of T cell receptor beta chains from one sample in a study of cytomegalovirus exposure and HLA in healthy donors. The data were produced by immunoSEQ multiplex PCR, yet TCRdb's version contains in-frame clones alone and is incomplete. The table records 150,000 or so clones, roughly 77% of them present only once. Sequenced material: PBMCs. Receptor source: a man aged 25 to 45 in good health and CMV-seropositive. The CDR3 runs from the conserved cysteine through the conserved F or W. The order of the fields is V gene, J gene, clone size, D gene, CDR3 protein, CDR3 DNA. D genes are given only for firm matches. Size tells how often a clone was seen (once, few, many) or the class of an expanded clone, and some rows leave it out.

V gene: TRBV28; J gene: TRBJ1-5; clone size: NA; D gene: TRBD1; CDR3 protein: CASSTRDRSNQPQHF; CDR3 DNA: TGTGCCAGCAGCACCCGGGACAGGAGCAATCAGCCCCAGCATTTT
V gene: TRBV5-1; J gene: TRBJ1-2; clone size: NA; D gene: TRBD1; CDR3 protein: CASSDRDIYGYTF; CDR3 DNA: TGCGCCAGCAGCGACAGGGACATCTATGGCTACACCTTC
V gene: TRBV5-6; J gene: TRBJ2-5; clone size: NA; D gene: TRBD1; CDR3 protein: CASSYLTGQGAEETQYF; CDR3 DNA: TGTGCCAGCAGCTATTTGACGGGACAGGGGGCCGAAGAGACCCAGTACTTC
V gene: TRBV9; J gene: TRBJ2-3; clone size: NA; D gene: NA; CDR3 protein: CASTREPEDTQYF; CDR3 DNA: TGTGCCAGCACCCGGGAACCCGAAGATACGCAGTATTTT
V gene: TRBV9; J gene: TRBJ1-3; clone size: NA; D gene: NA; CDR3 protein: CASSVDAGIGNTIYF; CDR3 DNA: TGTGCCAGCAGCGTAGATGCAGGGATAGGAAACACCATATATTTT
V gene: TRBV11-2; J gene: TRBJ2-2; clone size: NA; D gene: NA; CDR3 protein: CASSLRGIGELFF; CDR3 DNA: TGTGCCAGCAGCTTAAGGGGGATCGGGGAGCTGTTCTTT
V gene: TRBV30; J gene: TRBJ1-4; clone size: few; D gene: NA; CDR3 protein: CAWSTNELDFMRALTNEKLFF; CDR3 DNA: TGTGCCTGGAGTACAAACGAACTGGACTTTATGAGGGCCCTAACTAATGAAAAACTGTTTTTT
V gene: TRBV28; J gene: TRBJ1-4; clone size: NA; D gene: TRBD1; CDR3 protein: CASRIQGARNEKLFF; CDR3 DNA: TGTGCCAGCAGAATACAGGGGGCAAGGAATGAAAAACTGTTTTTT
V gene: TRBV5-1; J gene: TRBJ2-5; clone size: NA; D gene: NA; CDR3 protein: CASSLVWSGEETQYF; CDR3 DNA: TGCGCCAGCAGCTTGGTCTGGAGCGGCGAAGAGACCCAGTACTTC
V gene: TRBV28; J gene: TRBJ2-7; clone size: NA; D gene: TRBD2; CDR3 protein: CASSLGGLAESSYEQYF; CDR3 DNA: TGTGCCAGCAGTTTGGGGGGACTAGCGGAAAGCTCCTACGAGCAGTACTTC
V gene: TRBV7-2; J gene: TRBJ2-1; clone size: NA; D gene: TRBD2; CDR3 protein: CASSLESGGPYNEQFF; CDR3 DNA: TGTGCCAGCAGCTTAGAAAGCGGGGGACCCTACAATGAGCAGTTCTTC
V gene: TRBV19; J gene: TRBJ2-1; clone size: NA; D gene: TRBD2; CDR3 protein: CASSIRTSLKQFF; CDR3 DNA: TGTGCCAGTAGTATACGGACTAGTCTTAAGCAGTTCTTC
V gene: TRBV6-6; J gene: TRBJ1-1; clone size: NA; D gene: TRBD1; CDR3 protein: CASSYDRGNTEAFF; CDR3 DNA: TGTGCCAGCAGTTATGACAGGGGGAACACTGAAGCTTTCTTT
V gene: TRBV6-1; J gene: TRBJ2-3; clone size: NA; D gene: NA; CDR3 protein: CASSERADTQYF; CDR3 DNA: TGTGCCAGCAGTGAACGCGCAGATACGCAGTATTTT
V gene: TRBV9; J gene: TRBJ1-1; clone size: NA; D gene: NA; CDR3 protein: CASSAVEVLGNTEAFF; CDR3 DNA: TGTGCCAGCAGCGCCGTGGAGGTTCTAGGAAACACTGAAGCTTTCTTT
V gene: TRBV14; J gene: TRBJ1-2; clone size: NA; D gene: NA; CDR3 protein: CASSLQQGRGYTF; CDR3 DNA: TGTGCCAGCAGCCTCCAACAGGGACGTGGCTACACCTTC
V gene: TRBV11-2; J gene: TRBJ1-2; clone size: NA; D gene: NA; CDR3 protein: CASSPGGIGEYYYTF; CDR3 DNA: TGTGCCAGCAGCCCCGGTGGGATTGGGGAGTATTACTACACCTTC
V gene: TRBV4-2; J gene: TRBJ2-3; clone size: NA; D gene: TRBD2; CDR3 protein: CASSPRASGGAGTQYF; CDR3 DNA: TGTGCCAGCAGCCCCCGGGCTAGCGGGGGGGCCGGTACGCAGTATTTT
V gene: TRBV30; J gene: TRBJ2-2; clone size: NA; D gene: TRBD1; CDR3 protein: CAWYRGFNTGELFF; CDR3 DNA: TGTGCCTGGTACAGGGGCTTCAACACCGGGGAGCTGTTTTTT
V gene: TRBV2; J gene: TRBJ1-5; clone size: NA; D gene: TRBD1; CDR3 protein: CVSSEMGQRNQPQHF; CDR3 DNA: TGTGTCAGCAGTGAAATGGGACAGAGAAATCAGCCCCAGCATTTT
V gene: TRBV5-1; J gene: TRBJ1-1; clone size: NA; D gene: TRBD1; CDR3 protein: CASSDKPGGRNTEAFF; CDR3 DNA: TGCGCCAGCAGCGATAAGCCAGGGGGTCGGAACACTGAAGCTTTCTTT
V gene: TRBV6-5; J gene: TRBJ2-2; clone size: NA; D gene: NA; CDR3 protein: CASSYMGDITGELFF; CDR3 DNA: TGTGCCAGCAGTTACATGGGGGACATCACCGGGGAGCTGTTTTTT
V gene: TRBV28; J gene: TRBJ2-7; clone size: NA; D gene: NA; CDR3 protein: CASSANKGLPYEQYF; CDR3 DNA: TGTGCCAGCAGTGCAAACAAAGGACTCCCCTACGAGCAGTACTTC
V gene: TRBV4-2; J gene: TRBJ2-7; clone size: NA; D gene: TRBD1; CDR3 protein: CASSQKQGAEEQYF; CDR3 DNA: TGTGCCAGCAGCCAAAAGCAGGGGGCGGAAGAGCAGTACTTC
V gene: TRBV7-8; J gene: TRBJ2-7; clone size: NA; D gene: NA; CDR3 protein: CASSAGQSPGSSYEQYF; CDR3 DNA: TGTGCCAGCAGCGCGGGACAGAGCCCTGGGTCTAGCTACGAGCAGTACTTC
V gene: TRBV5-1; J gene: TRBJ1-2; clone size: few; D gene: TRBD1; CDR3 protein: CASSLGGTGDYGYTF; CDR3 DNA: TGCGCCAGCAGCTTGGGCGGGACAGGGGACTATGGCTACACCTTC
V gene: TRBV5-6; J gene: TRBJ1-6; clone size: NA; D gene: NA; CDR3 protein: CASSQSGLLNSPLHF; CDR3 DNA: TGTGCCAGCAGCCAGAGCGGGCTCCTAAATTCACCCCTCCACTTT
V gene: TRBV7-6; J gene: TRBJ2-3; clone size: NA; D gene: NA; CDR3 protein: CASSLAIGTRDGGTDTQYF; CDR3 DNA: TGTGCCAGCAGCTTAGCAATAGGGACTCGGGACGGGGGCACAGATACGCAGTATTTT
V gene: TRBV6-5; J gene: TRBJ2-3; clone size: NA; D gene: NA; CDR3 protein: CASFQQADTQYF; CDR3 DNA: TGTGCCAGCTTCCAACAAGCAGATACGCAGTATTTT
V gene: TRBV5-5; J gene: TRBJ1-6; clone size: NA; D gene: NA; CDR3 protein: CASSPMTGDNSPLHF; CDR3 DNA: TGTGCCAGCAGCCCGATGACCGGGGATAATTCACCCCTCCACTTT
V gene: TRBV7-2; J gene: TRBJ1-2; clone size: NA; D gene: TRBD1; CDR3 protein: CASSKDRGGYTF; CDR3 DNA: TGTGCCAGCAGCAAAGACAGGGGTGGCTACACCTTC
V gene: TRBV2; J gene: TRBJ2-1; clone size: NA; D gene: NA; CDR3 protein: CASRIDTTNEQFF; CDR3 DNA: TGTGCCAGCAGGATAGACACCACCAATGAGCAGTTCTTC
V gene: TRBV6-1; J gene: TRBJ1-1; clone size: few; D gene: NA; CDR3 protein: CASSYRSGGEAFF; CDR3 DNA: TGTGCCAGCAGCTACAGGAGTGGGGGGGAAGCTTTCTTT
V gene: TRBV29-1; J gene: TRBJ2-7; clone size: NA; D gene: TRBD2; CDR3 protein: CSVEGSSGAAYEQYF; CDR3 DNA: TGCAGCGTTGAAGGCTCTAGCGGAGCTGCTTACGAGCAGTACTTC
V gene: TRBV6-5; J gene: TRBJ2-5; clone size: NA; D gene: TRBD2; CDR3 protein: CASSYQRDSGGETQYF; CDR3 DNA: TGTGCCAGCAGTTACCAACGTGATAGCGGGGGCGAGACCCAGTACTTC
V gene: TRBV15; J gene: TRBJ1-2; clone size: NA; D gene: NA; CDR3 protein: CATSPLRGNNYGYTF; CDR3 DNA: TGTGCCACCAGTCCACTCCGAGGTAACAACTATGGCTACACCTTC
V gene: TRBV19; J gene: TRBJ1-1; clone size: NA; D gene: NA; CDR3 protein: CASSELQGSEAFF; CDR3 DNA: TGTGCCAGTAGTGAGTTACAGGGTTCTGAAGCTTTCTTT
V gene: TRBV4-1; J gene: TRBJ2-7; clone size: NA; D gene: TRBD1; CDR3 protein: CASSGGDRSSEQYF; CDR3 DNA: TGCGCCAGCAGCGGTGGGGACAGGTCCTCGGAGCAGTACTTC
V gene: TRBV14; J gene: TRBJ2-2; clone size: once; D gene: TRBD2; CDR3 protein: CASSLLAGNTGELFF; CDR3 DNA: TGTGCCAGCAGCCTTCTAGCGGGGAACACCGGGGAGCTGTTTTTT
V gene: TRBV9; J gene: TRBJ2-1; clone size: once; D gene: TRBD2; CDR3 protein: CASSVGPGTSGRSFHNEQFF; CDR3 DNA: TGTGCCAGCAGCGTCGGACCCGGGACTAGCGGGAGAAGTTTTCACAATGAGCAGTTCTTC
V gene: TRBV5-1; J gene: TRBJ1-1; clone size: NA; D gene: TRBD1; CDR3 protein: CASSTVGQGNTEAFF; CDR3 DNA: TGCGCCAGCAGTACGGTTGGACAGGGGAACACTGAAGCTTTCTTT
V gene: TRBV6-1; J gene: TRBJ2-7; clone size: NA; D gene: TRBD1; CDR3 protein: CASNQAPDRGYEQYF; CDR3 DNA: TGTGCCAGCAATCAAGCCCCGGACAGGGGCTACGAGCAGTACTTC
V gene: TRBV6-5; J gene: TRBJ1-4; clone size: NA; D gene: NA; CDR3 protein: CASSYRATGRNEKLFF; CDR3 DNA: TGTGCCAGCAGTTACAGGGCCACAGGGCGGAACGAAAAACTGTTTTTT
V gene: TRBV23-1; J gene: TRBJ1-1; clone size: NA; D gene: NA; CDR3 protein: CASSQSGRAGRAFF; CDR3 DNA: TGCGCCAGCAGTCAATCGGGCAGGGCGGGGAGAGCTTTCTTT
V gene: TRBV6-1; J gene: TRBJ2-7; clone size: NA; D gene: TRBD1; CDR3 protein: CASSEPGGNYEQYF; CDR3 DNA: TGTGCCAGCAGTGAACCAGGGGGTAACTACGAGCAGTACTTC
V gene: TRBV7-9; J gene: TRBJ2-6; clone size: NA; D gene: TRBD2; CDR3 protein: CASSFFGLAGALGANVLTF; CDR3 DNA: TGTGCCAGCAGCTTTTTTGGACTAGCGGGAGCGCTTGGGGCCAACGTCCTGACTTTC
V gene: TRBV4-2; J gene: TRBJ1-2; clone size: NA; D gene: NA; CDR3 protein: CASSQDADSNYGYTF; CDR3 DNA: TGTGCCAGCAGCCAAGATGCGGACAGTAACTATGGCTACACCTTC
V gene: TRBV7-9; J gene: TRBJ1-1; clone size: NA; D gene: NA; CDR3 protein: CASSLGGLEAFF; CDR3 DNA: TGTGCCAGCAGCTTAGGCGGGCTTGAAGCTTTCTTT
V gene: TRBV11-2; J gene: TRBJ2-7; clone size: NA; D gene: NA; CDR3 protein: CASSLVYTGVPDDEQYF; CDR3 DNA: TGTGCCAGCAGCTTAGTCTACACCGGGGTTCCCGATGACGAGCAGTACTTC
V gene: TRBV11-3; J gene: TRBJ2-3; clone size: NA; D gene: TRBD1; CDR3 protein: CASSLRTGLTDTQYF; CDR3 DNA: TGTGCCAGCAGCTTAAGGACAGGTCTCACAGATACGCAGTATTTT
V gene: TRBV7-8; J gene: TRBJ2-7; clone size: once; D gene: NA; CDR3 protein: CASSLMGPDEQYF; CDR3 DNA: TGTGCCAGCAGCTTAATGGGGCCGGACGAGCAGTACTTC
V gene: TRBV12-5; J gene: TRBJ2-1; clone size: few; D gene: NA; CDR3 protein: CASMRGGGTNEQFF; CDR3 DNA: TGTGCTAGTATGCGAGGGGGGGGGACCAATGAGCAGTTCTTC
V gene: TRBV6-6; J gene: TRBJ1-5; clone size: NA; D gene: NA; CDR3 protein: CASSYGQTLNQPQHF; CDR3 DNA: TGTGCCAGCAGTTACGGGCAGACCCTTAATCAGCCCCAGCATTTT
V gene: TRBV7-6; J gene: TRBJ1-1; clone size: NA; D gene: NA; CDR3 protein: CASSPGLGNTEAFF; CDR3 DNA: TGTGCCAGCAGCCCAGGACTTGGGAACACTGAAGCTTTCTTT
V gene: TRBV28; J gene: TRBJ2-1; clone size: NA; D gene: TRBD2; CDR3 protein: CASTSRREGIDNEQFF; CDR3 DNA: TGTGCCAGCACCTCGCGGCGGGAGGGCATCGACAATGAGCAGTTCTTC